The 25 T cell receptor beta chains reported below all come from one sample, sequenced in a study of cytomegalovirus exposure and HLA in healthy donors. The PCR contained 60 Vbeta and 13 Jbeta primers. The data were produced by immunoSEQ multiplex PCR, yet TCRdb's version contains in-frame clones alone and is incomplete. The sample has 90,000 to 120,000 clones, around three quarters seen once. The sample taken for sequencing was PBMCs. These receptors were collected from a man in his fifties in good health and CMV-seropositive.

V is TRBV2 and J is TRBJ1-2; 7 nucleotides align to TRBD1. The CDR3 is 16 residues long. The V gene's germline CDR1 is SNHLY and CDR2 FYNNEI. Germline trimming cut 6 bases from V and 5 bases from J; bases unmatched to any gene: 15. CDR3 sequence: CASSGPSEGAIYGYTF. CDR3 DNA: TGTGCCAGCAGCGGGCCATCGGAGGGGGCCATTTATGGCTACACCTTC.

V is TRBV19 and J is TRBJ1-1; 7 nucleotides line up with TRBD1. The trim removed 5 bases at V and 4 bases at J, leaving 10 bases unmatched. The germline gives CDR1 LNHDA, CDR2 SQIVND (reference sequence). This CDR3 comprises 15 residues. The CDR3 DNA follows: TGTGCCAGTAGTGAGGGGGCTAACAGGGGCACTGAAGCTTTCTTT. It yields the protein CASSEGANRGTEAFF.

This clone was found once. The chain joins TRBV7-9 to TRBJ2-5, with unresolved D. This CDR3 contains 13 residues. Looked up from germline, CDR1 is SEHNR and CDR2 is FQNEAQ (reference sequence). Trimming shortened V by 5 bases and J by 5 bases, and 12 bases separated the two germline ends. The CDR3 is CASSRPGVETQYF. The CDR3 coding sequence is TGTGCCAGCAGCCGCCCGGGTGTGGAGACCCAGTACTTC.

The V and J genes are TRBV5-1 and TRBJ2-1, with 12 bases fitting TRBD2. The CDR3 is 15 amino acids. V dropped 0 bases and J dropped 10; count of bases not matched to a gene: 5. The germline V gene encodes CDR1 SGHRS and CDR2 YFSETQ. The CDR3 DNA reads as TGCGCCAGCAGCTTGGCTAGCGGGAGGGCGGAGGAGCAGTTCTTC. Residues: CASSLASGRAEEQFF.

This clone was seen a handful of times. The V and J genes are TRBV9 and TRBJ2-2, with D perhaps matching TRBD1 (6 bases). Deletions cut 4 bases from V and 1 base from J, with 11 bases between. The CDR3 is 15 residues long. The germline V gene encodes CDR1 SGDLS and CDR2 YYNGEE. The CDR3 region has the DNA TGTGCCAGCAGCCCGCCGACAGGGAACACCGGGGAGCTGTTTTTT. Translated: CASSPPTGNTGELFF.

The chain has TRBV5-5 and TRBJ2-7; 8 bases agree with TRBD2. V trimming: 1 base; J trimming: 3 bases; junction bases outside the gene matches: 6. This CDR3 has 15 amino acids. In germline, CDR1 is SGHKS, CDR2 YYEKEE (reference sequence). DNA of the CDR3: TGTGCCAGCAGCTTGAGTCCTAGCGGGCGCTACGAGCAGTACTTC. Translation gives CASSLSPSGRYEQYF.

This chain connects TRBV7-3 to TRBJ2-3, with TRBD1 identical over 7 bases. The CDR3 consists of 15 residues. Germline V gene lookup returns CDR1 SGHTA and CDR2 FQGTGA. V lost 5 bases, J lost 5 bases, and 10 bases stayed unmatched. The CDR3 DNA sequence: TGTGCCAGCAGCCAAACAGGGGCTCGGGGAGATACGCAGTATTTT. This gives the protein CASSQTGARGDTQYF.

Notes on this clone: A much larger clone differs by one base, so this may be a read error. The same CDR3 arises from other DNA sequences in this sample as well. The CDR3 sequence: CASSLRGYQPQHF. CDR3 coding DNA: TGTGCCAGCAGTCTTAGGGGGTACCAGCCCCAGCATTTC. J is TRBJ1-5 and V is TRBV27; possible D gene TRBD1, 6 bases. The CDR3 loop spans 13 amino acids. Germline CDR1 reads MNHEY; CDR2 reads SMNVEV (reference sequence).

This clone was detected a few times. The chain joins TRBV19 to TRBJ1-1, with D possibly matching TRBD1 (5 bases). The CDR3 is 14 amino acids. Looked up from germline, CDR1 is LNHDA and CDR2 is SQIVND (reference sequence). V lost 2 bases, J lost 6 bases, and 13 bases lay in between. The CDR3 sequence: CASSIRDSGAEAFF. The CDR3 region has the DNA TGTGCCAGTAGTATACGTGACTCGGGGGCTGAAGCTTTCTTT.

The rearrangement uses TRBV27 and TRBJ2-1; 8 bases line up with TRBD2. CDR1 and CDR2 (germline): MNHEY, SMNVEV (reference sequence). CDR3 length: 14 amino acids. V lost 8 bases and J lost 0; bases outside the gene matches: 3. CDR3: CASLSGSSYNEQFF. The DNA for the CDR3 is TGTGCCAGCCTCAGCGGGAGCTCCTACAATGAGCAGTTCTTC.

V is TRBV11-2 and J is TRBJ2-4; D is perhaps TRBD2 (5 bases). The V end lost 8 bases, the J end lost 1 base, and 12 bases lay between the germline ends. Germline values: CDR1 SGHAT, CDR2 FQNNGV. The CDR3 sequence is 14 residues long. The CDR3 DNA reads as TGTGCCAGCGGGCGAGGGTGGGCCAAAAACATTCAGTACTTC. Translation: CASGRGWAKNIQYF. Based on the CDR3 plus reference TRBV11-2 and TRBJ2-4, the full variable domain is EAGVAQSPRYKIIEKRQSVAFWCNPISGHATLYWYQQILGQGPKLLIQFQNNGVVDDSQLPKDRFSAERLKGVDSTLKIQPAKLEDSAVYLCASGRGWAKNIQYFGAGTRLSVL.

About this clone: An end of the junction differs from the germline gene, which may be a read error. Other DNA sequences from this sample encode an identical CDR3 as well. This rearrangement joins TRBV27 to TRBJ1-4, with D hard to call. From germline, CDR1 is MNHEY and CDR2 SMNVEV (reference sequence). This CDR3 contains 17 residues. The CDR3 DNA reads as TGTGCCAGCAGTTTATCCGGGGATAGGGTGACTAATGAAAAACTGTTCTTT. Translating it yields CASSLSGDRVTNEKLFF.

The genes are TRBV2 and TRBJ2-7; 13 nucleotides agree with TRBD2. Germline assignment: CDR1 SNHLY and CDR2 FYNNEI. The V segment lost 4 bases and the J segment 7 bases; nucleotides outside the gene matches: 10. The CDR3 runs 16 residues. The CDR3 reads CASSGNGLAGAGEQYF. CDR3 nucleotide sequence: TGTGCCAGCAGTGGGAACGGACTAGCGGGGGCGGGGGAGCAGTACTTC.

The chain couples TRBV9 to TRBJ2-3; 10 nucleotides line up with TRBD2. Trimming at V came to 9 bases and at J to 6 bases, leaving 13 bases not matched to a gene. Germline values: CDR1 SGDLS, CDR2 YYNGEE. This CDR3 is 15 amino acids long. This chain's CDR3 is CATSRLAGFLDTQYF. The CDR3 nucleotides read TGTGCCACCAGTCGACTAGCGGGTTTTCTCGATACGCAGTATTTT.

The chain has TRBV11-2 and TRBJ1-1; 8 nucleotides align to TRBD1. Per germline, CDR1 SGHAT and CDR2 FQNNGV. This CDR3 comprises 16 residues. With V trimmed by 10 bases and J by 2 bases, 15 bases remained unmatched. The CDR3, as DNA: TGTGCCACCCATGGGTGGGGGACAGGTGTTAACACTGAAGCTTTCTTT. It specifies CATHGWGTGVNTEAFF.

The chain employs TRBV5-5 and TRBJ1-3; maybe TRBD1 (5 bases). Trimming stripped 4 bases from V and 0 bases from J, with 20 bases between. The CDR3 is 18 residues long. Germline-derived CDR1 and CDR2 are SGHKS and YYEKEE (reference sequence). The CDR3 DNA is TGTGCCAGCAGCCTCATCCCCGGCAGGGACTACTCTGGAAACACCATATATTTT. Amino acid sequence: CASSLIPGRDYSGNTIYF.

This clone was counted a few times. V is TRBV30 and J is TRBJ2-5; 11 bases match TRBD2. The CDR3 has 16 amino acids. The ends lost 5 bases at V and 5 bases at J; junction bases unmatched: 13. The V gene's germline CDR1 is GTSNPN and CDR2 SVGIG (reference sequence). The CDR3 nucleotides read TGTGCCTGGGTTCCCCATAGCGGGAGGGCCAGGGAGACCCAGTACTTC. It codes for CAWVPHSGRARETQYF.

The V and J genes are TRBV19 and TRBJ2-3; a possible D gene is TRBD2 (7 bases). CDR3 size: 14 residues. Germline V gene sequence: CDR1 LNHDA, CDR2 SQIVND (reference sequence). V lost 6 bases to trimming and J lost 3 bases, with 13 bases between them. The DNA of the CDR3 is TGTGCCAGTAGAGGGGGGGTCAGTACAGATACGCAGTATTTT. Protein product: CASRGGVSTDTQYF.

The chain couples TRBV4-1 to TRBJ1-6, with D perhaps matching TRBD1 (5 bases). Germline V gives CDR1 MGHRA, CDR2 YSYEKL. V lost 4 bases to trimming and J lost 7 bases, with 14 bases between them. The CDR3 contains 15 residues. CDR3 DNA: TGCGCCAGCAGCCGTACGACAGACTTAAATTCACCCCTCCACTTT. Protein: CASSRTTDLNSPLHF.

The chain uses TRBV11-2 and TRBJ2-1; 11 positions match TRBD2. This CDR3 is 17 amino acids long. Looked up from germline, CDR1 is SGHAT and CDR2 is FQNNGV. V gave up 5 bases and J gave up 4 bases; unmatched junction bases: 10. The CDR3 loop is CASSPALTSGSYNEQFF. CDR3 nucleotide sequence: TGTGCCAGCAGCCCCGCGTTAACTAGCGGGAGTTACAATGAGCAGTTCTTC. Variable domain in full (rest from reference TRBV11-2 and TRBJ2-1): EAGVAQSPRYKIIEKRQSVAFWCNPISGHATLYWYQQILGQGPKLLIQFQNNGVVDDSQLPKDRFSAERLKGVDSTLKIQPAKLEDSAVYLCASSPALTSGSYNEQFFGPGTRLTVL.

The V and J genes are TRBV2 and TRBJ1-2; TRBD1 aligns across 11 bases. V was clipped by 10 bases and J by 1 base; unmatched bases: 5. The germline CDR1 and CDR2 sequences are SNHLY and FYNNEI. The CDR3 loop spans 14 amino acids. CDR3 in DNA: TGTGCCACAGGACAGGGGGCGGGTAACTATGGCTACACCTTC. Protein product: CATGQGAGNYGYTF.

The V and J genes are TRBV7-6 and TRBJ1-2, with no clear D. Germline values: CDR1 SGHVS, CDR2 FNYEAQ. The CDR3 consists of 13 residues. The V gene lost 2 bases and the J gene lost 3 bases, with 7 bases spanning the gap. The CDR3 loop is CASSLTSDYGYTF. The DNA for the CDR3 is TGTGCCAGCAGCTTAACGTCAGACTATGGCTACACCTTC.

This chain links TRBV5-5 with TRBJ2-1; D unclear. CDR1 is SGHKS, CDR2 YYEKEE, per germline (reference sequence). The CDR3 extends over 13 amino acids. Trimming removed 4 bases at V and 6 bases at J, with 11 bases between. CDR3 in amino acids: CASSPRLSNEQFF. DNA for the CDR3: TGTGCCAGCAGCCCGAGATTGTCCAATGAGCAGTTCTTC.

In this sample, this clone turned up once. The rearrangement links TRBV10-2 to TRBJ1-1, with D possibly TRBD1 on 6 matching bases. CDR1 and CDR2 (germline): WSHSY, SAAADI. CDR3 length equals 14 residues. The germline V and J ends were trimmed by 2 bases and 4 bases, with 11 bases remaining between them. The CDR3 loop is CASSEPIRGTEAFF. The CDR3 coding sequence is TGCGCCAGCAGTGAGCCGATCAGGGGCACTGAAGCTTTCTTT.

This clone came up a few times. The chain is built from TRBV15 and TRBJ2-1; 7 bases agree with TRBD2. The CDR3 runs to 14 residues. V lost 1 base to trimming and J lost 11 bases; unmatched junction nucleotides: 8. Per the germline V gene, CDR1 is LNHNV and CDR2 is YYDKDF (reference sequence). The CDR3 reads CATSRVLAGAQQFF. The CDR3 DNA reads TGTGCCACCAGCAGAGTTCTGGCGGGAGCTCAGCAGTTCTTC.